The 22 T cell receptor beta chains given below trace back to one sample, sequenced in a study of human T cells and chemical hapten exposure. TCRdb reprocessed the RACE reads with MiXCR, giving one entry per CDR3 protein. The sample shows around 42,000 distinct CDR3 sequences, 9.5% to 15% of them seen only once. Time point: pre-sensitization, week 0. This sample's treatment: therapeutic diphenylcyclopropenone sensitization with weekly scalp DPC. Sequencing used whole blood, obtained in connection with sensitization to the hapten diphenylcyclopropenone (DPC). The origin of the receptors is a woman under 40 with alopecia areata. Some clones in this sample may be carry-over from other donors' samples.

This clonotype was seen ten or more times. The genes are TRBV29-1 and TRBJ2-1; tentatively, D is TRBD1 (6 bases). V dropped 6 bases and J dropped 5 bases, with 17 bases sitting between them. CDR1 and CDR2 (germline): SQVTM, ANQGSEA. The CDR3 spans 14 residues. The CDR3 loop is CSVARDTQNNEQFF. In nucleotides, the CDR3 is TGCAGCGTGGCCAGGGACACCCAAAACAATGAGCAGTTCTTC.

In DNA, the CDR3 is TGCAGCGTTGAAGACCGAAGGGGGAGCTCCTACAATGAGCAGTTCTTC. This codes for CSVEDRRGSSYNEQFF. The genes are TRBV29-1 and TRBJ2-1, with TRBD1 as a possible D gene (6 bases). In germline, CDR1 is SQVTM, CDR2 ANQGSEA. This CDR3 has 16 amino acids. V dropped 0 bases and J dropped 0 bases, with 12 bases sitting between them.

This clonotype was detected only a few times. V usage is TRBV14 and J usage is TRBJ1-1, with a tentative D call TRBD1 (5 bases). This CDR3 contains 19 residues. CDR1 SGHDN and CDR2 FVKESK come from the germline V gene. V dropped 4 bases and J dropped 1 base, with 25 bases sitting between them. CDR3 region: CASSRKPLRTLIGNTEAFF. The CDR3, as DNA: TGTGCCAGCAGCCGTAAACCATTACGGACACTCATCGGGAACACTGAAGCTTTCTTT.

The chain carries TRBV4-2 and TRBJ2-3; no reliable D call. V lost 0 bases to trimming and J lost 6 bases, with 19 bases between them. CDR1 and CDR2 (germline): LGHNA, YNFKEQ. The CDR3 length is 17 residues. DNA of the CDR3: TGTGCCAGCAGCCAAGATTACCGTAGAGCGCCCGTGGATACGCAGTATTTT. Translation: CASSQDYRRAPVDTQYF.

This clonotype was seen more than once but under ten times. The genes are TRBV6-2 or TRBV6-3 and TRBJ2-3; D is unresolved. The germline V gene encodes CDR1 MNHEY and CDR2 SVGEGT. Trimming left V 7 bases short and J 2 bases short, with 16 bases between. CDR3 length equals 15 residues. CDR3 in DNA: TGTGCCAGCACCCCCAGGAACAGCCCCACAGATACGCAGTATTTT. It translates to CASTPRNSPTDTQYF.

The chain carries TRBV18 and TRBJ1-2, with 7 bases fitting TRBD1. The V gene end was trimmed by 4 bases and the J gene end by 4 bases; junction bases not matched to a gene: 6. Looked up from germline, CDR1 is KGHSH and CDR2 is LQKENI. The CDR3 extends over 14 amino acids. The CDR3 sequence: CASSQGAYGYGYTF. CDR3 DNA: TGTGCCAGCTCACAGGGGGCATACGGCTATGGCTACACCTTC.

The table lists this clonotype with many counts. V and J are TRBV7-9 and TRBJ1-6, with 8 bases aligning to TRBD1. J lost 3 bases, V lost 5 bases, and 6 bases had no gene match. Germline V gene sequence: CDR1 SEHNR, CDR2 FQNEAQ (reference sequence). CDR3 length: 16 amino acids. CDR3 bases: TGTGCCAGCAGCCTCGGACAGGGATTCTATAATTCACCCCTCCACTTT. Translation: CASSLGQGFYNSPLHF.

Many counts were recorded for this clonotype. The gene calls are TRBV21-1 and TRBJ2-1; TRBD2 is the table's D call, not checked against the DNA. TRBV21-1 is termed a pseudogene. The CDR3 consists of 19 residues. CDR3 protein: CASSKETSGTRISYNEQFF. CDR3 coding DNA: TGTGCCAGCAGCAAAGAAACTAGCGGGACCCGAATATCCTACAATGAGCAGTTCTTC.

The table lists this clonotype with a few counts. CDR3 sequence: CSARRGAGNEQFF. DNA for the CDR3: TGCAGTGCTAGGAGGGGGGCTGGGAATGAGCAGTTCTTC. The V call is TRBV20-1, the J call TRBJ2-1, with D perhaps given as TRBD1 or TRBD2 (6 bases each). V lost 3 bases and J lost 7, with 13 bases in between. The CDR3 runs to 13 residues. The V gene's germline CDR1 is DFQATT and CDR2 SNEGSKA (reference sequence).

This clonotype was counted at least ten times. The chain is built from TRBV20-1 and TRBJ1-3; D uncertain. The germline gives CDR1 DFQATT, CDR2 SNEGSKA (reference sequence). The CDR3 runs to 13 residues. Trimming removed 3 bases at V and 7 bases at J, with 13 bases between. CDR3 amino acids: CSARYQQGNTIYF. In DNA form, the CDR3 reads TGCAGTGCTAGGTATCAGCAAGGGAACACCATATATTTT.

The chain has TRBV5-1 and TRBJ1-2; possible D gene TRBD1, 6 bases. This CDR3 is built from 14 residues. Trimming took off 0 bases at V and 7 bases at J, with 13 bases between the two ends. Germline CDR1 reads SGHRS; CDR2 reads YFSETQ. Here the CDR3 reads CASSLEAGASGYTF. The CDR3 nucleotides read TGCGCCAGCAGCTTGGAGGCGGGGGCAAGTGGCTACACCTTC.

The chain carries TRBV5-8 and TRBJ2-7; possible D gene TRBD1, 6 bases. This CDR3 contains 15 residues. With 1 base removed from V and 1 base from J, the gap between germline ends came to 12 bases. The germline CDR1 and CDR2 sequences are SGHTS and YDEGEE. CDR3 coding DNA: TGTGCCAGCAGCTTGTGGCAGGGACATTCCTACGAGCAGTACTTC. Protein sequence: CASSLWQGHSYEQYF.

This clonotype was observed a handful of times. For the CDR3, the DNA is TGCGCCAGCAGTCAATTGGGACTATCGAGCTCCTACAATGAGCAGTTCTTC. As protein: CASSQLGLSSSYNEQFF. V and J are TRBV23-1 and TRBJ2-1, with TRBD2 identical over 7 bases. TRBV23-1 belongs to the ORF category, with a function that is uncertain. V shed 1 base, J shed 0 bases, and the junction held 6 bases outside the gene matches. The CDR3 spans 17 residues.

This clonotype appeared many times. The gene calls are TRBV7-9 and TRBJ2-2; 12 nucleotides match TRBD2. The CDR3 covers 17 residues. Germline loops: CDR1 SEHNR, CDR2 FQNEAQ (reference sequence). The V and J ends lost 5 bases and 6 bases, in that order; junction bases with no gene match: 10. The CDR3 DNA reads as TGTGCCAGCAGCCCGATACGACTAGCGGGAGTCCCCGGGGAGCTGTTTTTT. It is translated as CASSPIRLAGVPGELFF. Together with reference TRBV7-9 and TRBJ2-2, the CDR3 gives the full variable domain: DTGVSQNPRHKITKRGQNVTFRCDPISEHNRLYWYRQTLGQGPEFLTYFQNEAQLEKSRLLSDRFSAERPKGSFSTLEIQRTEQGDSAMYLCASSPIRLAGVPGELFFGEGSRLTVL.

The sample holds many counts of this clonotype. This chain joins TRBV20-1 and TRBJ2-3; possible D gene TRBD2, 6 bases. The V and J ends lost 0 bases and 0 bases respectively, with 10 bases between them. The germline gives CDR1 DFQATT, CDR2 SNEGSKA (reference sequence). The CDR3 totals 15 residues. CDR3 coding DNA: TGCAGTGCTAGAGATAGCCTAGCGAGCACAGATACGCAGTATTTT. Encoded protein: CSARDSLASTDTQYF.

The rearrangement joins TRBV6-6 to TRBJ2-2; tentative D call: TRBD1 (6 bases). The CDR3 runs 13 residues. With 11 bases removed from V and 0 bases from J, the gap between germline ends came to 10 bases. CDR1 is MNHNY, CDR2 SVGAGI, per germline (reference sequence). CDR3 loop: CALGTSNTGELFF. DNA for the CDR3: TGTGCCCTCGGGACATCGAACACCGGGGAGCTGTTTTTT.

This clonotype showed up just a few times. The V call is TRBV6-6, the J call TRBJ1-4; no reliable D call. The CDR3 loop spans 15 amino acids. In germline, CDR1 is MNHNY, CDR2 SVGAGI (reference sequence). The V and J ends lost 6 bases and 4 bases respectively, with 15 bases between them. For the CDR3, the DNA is TGTGCCAGCAGCTCCGAGAACAGCCATAATGAAAAACTGTTTTTT. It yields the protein CASSSENSHNEKLFF.

Here the CDR3 reads CSAMGQANTEAFF. CDR3 bases: TGCAGCGCCATGGGACAGGCGAACACTGAAGCTTTCTTT. V and J are TRBV29-1 and TRBJ1-1, with 8 bases lining up with TRBD1. V shed 7 bases, J shed 1 base, and the junction held 5 bases outside the gene matches. The CDR3 is made up of 13 amino acids. Germline CDR1 reads SQVTM; CDR2 reads ANQGSEA. The variable domain in full, completed from reference TRBV29-1 and TRBJ1-1, reads SAVISQKPSRDICQRGTSLTIQCQVDSQVTMMFWYRQQPGQSLTLIATANQGSEATYESGFVIDKFPISRPNLTFSTLTVSNMSPEDSSIYLCSAMGQANTEAFFGQGTRLTVV.

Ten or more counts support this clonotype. The CDR3 nucleotides read TGTGCCAGTAGTATAAACTCTGGGGCCAACGTCCTGACTTTC. Its translation: CASSINSGANVLTF. The chain is built from TRBV19 and TRBJ2-6; D uncertain. Trimming took off 2 bases at V and 0 bases at J, with 2 bases between the two ends. In germline, CDR1 is LNHDA, CDR2 SQIVND (reference sequence). CDR3 length: 14 amino acids.

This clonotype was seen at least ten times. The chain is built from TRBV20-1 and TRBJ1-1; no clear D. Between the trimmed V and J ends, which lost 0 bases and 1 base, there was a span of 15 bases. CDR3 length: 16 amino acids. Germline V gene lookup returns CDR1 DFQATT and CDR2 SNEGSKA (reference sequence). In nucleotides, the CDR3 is TGCAGTGCTAGAGATCTAACGGGGATGGGGAACACTGAAGCTTTCTTT. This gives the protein CSARDLTGMGNTEAFF.

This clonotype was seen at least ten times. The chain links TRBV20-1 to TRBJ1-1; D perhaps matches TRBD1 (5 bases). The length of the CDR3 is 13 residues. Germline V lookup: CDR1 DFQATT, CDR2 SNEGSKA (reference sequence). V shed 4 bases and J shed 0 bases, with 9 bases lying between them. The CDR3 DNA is TGCAGTGCTAAGACAGCGGTGAACACTGAAGCTTTCTTT. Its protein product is CSAKTAVNTEAFF.

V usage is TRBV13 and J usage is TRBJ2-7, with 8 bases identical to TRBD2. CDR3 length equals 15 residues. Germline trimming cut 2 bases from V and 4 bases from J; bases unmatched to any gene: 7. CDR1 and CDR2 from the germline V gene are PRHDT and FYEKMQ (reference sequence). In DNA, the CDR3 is TGTGCCAGCAGCTTAAGCGGGAGAATAATATACGAGCAGTACTTC. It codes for CASSLSGRIIYEQYF.